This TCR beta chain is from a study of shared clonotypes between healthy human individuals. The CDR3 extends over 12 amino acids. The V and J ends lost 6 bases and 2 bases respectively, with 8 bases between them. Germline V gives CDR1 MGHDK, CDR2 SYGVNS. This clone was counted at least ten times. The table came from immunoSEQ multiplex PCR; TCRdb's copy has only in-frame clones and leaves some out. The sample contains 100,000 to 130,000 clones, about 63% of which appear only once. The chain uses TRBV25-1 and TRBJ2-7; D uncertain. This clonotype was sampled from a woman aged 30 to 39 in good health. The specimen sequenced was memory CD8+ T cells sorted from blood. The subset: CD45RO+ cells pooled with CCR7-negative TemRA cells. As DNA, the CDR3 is TGTGCCAGCAGCGGCGACACCTACGAGCAGTACTTC. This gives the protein CASSGDTYEQYF.